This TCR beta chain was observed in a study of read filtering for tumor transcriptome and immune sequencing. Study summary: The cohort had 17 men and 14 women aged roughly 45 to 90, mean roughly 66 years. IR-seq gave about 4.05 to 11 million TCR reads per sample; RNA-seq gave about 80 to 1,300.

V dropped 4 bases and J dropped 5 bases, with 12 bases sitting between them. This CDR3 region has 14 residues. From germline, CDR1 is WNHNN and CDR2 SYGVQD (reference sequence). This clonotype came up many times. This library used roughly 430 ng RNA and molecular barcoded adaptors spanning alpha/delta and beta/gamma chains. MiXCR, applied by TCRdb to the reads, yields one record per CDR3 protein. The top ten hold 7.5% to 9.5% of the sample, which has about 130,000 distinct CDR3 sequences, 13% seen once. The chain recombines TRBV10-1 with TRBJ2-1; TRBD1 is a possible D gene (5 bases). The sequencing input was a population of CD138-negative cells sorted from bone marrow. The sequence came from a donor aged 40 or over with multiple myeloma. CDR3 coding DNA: TGCGCCAGCAGTGCAGGGAAACCCCACAATGAGCAGTTCTTC. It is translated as CASSAGKPHNEQFF.